This passage covers 9 T cell receptor beta chains from one sample sequenced in a study of identical twins. In TCRdb, the 5' RACE reads were re-called with MiXCR into one record per CDR3 protein. The sample yields some 790,000 distinct CDR3 sequences, roughly 18% seen once. Another study also made use of these data, one on T cells expressing NK-cell markers.

Sequenced input: PBMCs. The receptors were gathered from a woman under 30 in good health.

This chain connects TRBV4-1 to TRBJ2-7; 9 bases line up with TRBD2. With V trimmed by 1 base and J by 0 bases, 10 bases remained unmatched. Germline loops: CDR1 MGHRA, CDR2 YSYEKL. The CDR3 totals 18 residues. CDR3 DNA: TGCGCCAGCAGCCAAGTACTAGCGGGTACGTTTAGCTCCTACGAGCAGTACTTC. Protein sequence: CASSQVLAGTFSSYEQYF.

The genes are TRBV6-1 and TRBJ2-2, with 7 nucleotides matching TRBD2. The ends lost 7 bases at V and 4 bases at J; junction bases unmatched: 6. CDR1 and CDR2 from the germline V gene are MNHNS and SASEGT. The length of the CDR3 is 14 residues. Here the CDR3 DNA reads TGTGCCAGCAACGGACTAGTGAGCACCGGGGAGCTGTTTTTT. This sequence encodes CASNGLVSTGELFF.

The J gene is TRBJ2-3, the V gene TRBV20-1, with TRBD1 matching 10 bases. J gave up 3 bases and V 6 bases, and 6 bases lay outside the gene matches. Per the germline V gene, CDR1 is DFQATT and CDR2 is SNEGSKA (reference sequence). The CDR3 loop spans 14 amino acids. CDR3 in amino acids: CSANDRGRTDTQYF. CDR3 nucleotides: TGCAGTGCAAACGACAGGGGGCGAACAGATACGCAGTATTTT.

This sequence joins TRBV27 and TRBJ2-7; tentative D call: TRBD1 (5 bases). This CDR3 comprises 13 residues. Germline lookup yields CDR1 MNHEY and CDR2 SMNVEV (reference sequence). V dropped 6 bases and J dropped 5 bases, with 14 bases sitting between them. Here the CDR3 reads CASRLGRADEQYF. The CDR3 DNA reads as TGTGCCAGCAGGCTGGGCAGGGCTGACGAGCAGTACTTC.

Only a few counts were recorded for this clonotype. The chain carries TRBV6-5 and TRBJ1-5, with 7 bases that match TRBD1. CDR3 length: 15 residues. The V gene's germline CDR1 is MNHEY and CDR2 SVGAGI. Trimming cost V 4 bases and J 2 bases; bases outside gene matches: 5. CDR3 sequence reads: CASSSDRAGNQPQHF. The DNA of the CDR3 is TGTGCCAGCAGTTCAGACAGGGCCGGCAATCAGCCCCAGCATTTT.

The chain couples TRBV6-1 to TRBJ2-7; D possibly matches TRBD1 or TRBD2 (5 bases each). Germline loops: CDR1 MNHNS, CDR2 SASEGT. V shed 5 bases and J shed 3 bases, with 14 bases lying between them. The CDR3 spans 14 residues. CDR3 protein: CASSRPGLSYEQYF. CDR3 DNA: TGTGCCAGCAGTCGGCCGGGGCTTAGCTACGAGCAGTACTTC.

This chain joins TRBV7-9 and TRBJ2-5; D not resolved. Germline V gene lookup returns CDR1 SEHNR and CDR2 FQNEAQ (reference sequence). This CDR3 spans 13 amino acids. V dropped 4 bases and J dropped 5 bases, with 11 bases sitting between them. The CDR3 region is CASSSIPGETQYF. The CDR3 DNA follows: TGTGCCAGCAGCTCTATCCCCGGGGAGACCCAGTACTTC.

This clonotype was counted only a few times. The rearrangement joins TRBV6-2 or TRBV6-3 to TRBJ2-7, with 7 nucleotides matching TRBD1. V shed 4 bases and J 7 bases; nucleotides not matched to a gene: 10. Germline V gene sequence: CDR1 MNHEY, CDR2 SVGEGT. The CDR3 is made up of 14 amino acids. The CDR3 protein is CASSFLRDSSEQYF. CDR3 nucleotides: TGTGCCAGCAGTTTCCTCCGGGACAGCAGTGAGCAGTACTTC.

The chain has TRBV11-2 and TRBJ2-1; TRBD2 agrees at 8 bases. The CDR3 has 14 residues. Germline CDR1 reads SGHAT; CDR2 reads FQNNGV. V trimming: 5 bases; J trimming: 9 bases; junction bases outside the gene matches: 9. CDR3 residues: CASSIGLAAVEQFF. The CDR3 coding sequence is TGTGCCAGCAGCATAGGACTAGCAGCCGTTGAGCAGTTCTTC.